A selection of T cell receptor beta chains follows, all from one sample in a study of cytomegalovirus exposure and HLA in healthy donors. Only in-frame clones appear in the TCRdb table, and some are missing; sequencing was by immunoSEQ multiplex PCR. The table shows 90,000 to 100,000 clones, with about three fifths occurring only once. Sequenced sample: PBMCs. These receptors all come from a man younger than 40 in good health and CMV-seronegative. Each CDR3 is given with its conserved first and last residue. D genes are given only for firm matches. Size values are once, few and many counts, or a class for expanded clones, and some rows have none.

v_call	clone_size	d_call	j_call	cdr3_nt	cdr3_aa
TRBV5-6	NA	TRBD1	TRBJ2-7	TGTGCCAGCAGCTTGATTCCGACAGGGGGCTCCTACGAGCAGTACTTC	CASSLIPTGGSYEQYF
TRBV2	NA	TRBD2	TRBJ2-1	TGTGCCAGCATGACCGGGACTAATTTGGGTGAGCAGTTCTTC	CASMTGTNLGEQFF
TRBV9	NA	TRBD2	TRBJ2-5	TGTGCCAGCAGCGTAGCTTTGCGGGAGGGGCAAGAGACCCAGTACTTC	CASSVALREGQETQYF
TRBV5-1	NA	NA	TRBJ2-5	TGCGCCAGCAGCGCGGGAACAATGAATCTCCAAGAGACCCAGTACTTC	CASSAGTMNLQETQYF
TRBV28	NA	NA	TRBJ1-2	TGTGCCAGCAGTCCGGGAAGCGTCTATGGCTACACCTTC	CASSPGSVYGYTF
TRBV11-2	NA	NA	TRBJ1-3	TGTGCCAGCAGCTTAGGGGGGACAACTGGAAACACCATATATTTT	CASSLGGTTGNTIYF
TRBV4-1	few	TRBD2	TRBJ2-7	TGCGCCAGCAGCCCGGGACTAGCGGCAGGCTACGAGCAGTACTTC	CASSPGLAAGYEQYF
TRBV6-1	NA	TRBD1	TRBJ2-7	TGTGCCAGCAAGAGGGGGCAAGGACCCTACGAGCAGTACTTC	CASKRGQGPYEQYF
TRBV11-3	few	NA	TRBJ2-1	TGTGCCAGCAGTCTGAGCGGGCGTCACAATGAGCAGTTCTTC	CASSLSGRHNEQFF
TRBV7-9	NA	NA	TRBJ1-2	TGTGCCAGCAGACAAGGGGGGGGTAACTATGGCTACACCTTC	CASRQGGGNYGYTF
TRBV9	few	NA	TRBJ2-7	TGTGCCAGCAGCGTAGAAATAGACTACGAGCAGTACTTC	CASSVEIDYEQYF
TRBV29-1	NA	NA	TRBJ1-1	TGCAGCGTTGACCACAGGAGGGGAGCTTTCTTT	CSVDHRRGAFF
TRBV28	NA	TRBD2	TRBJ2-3	TGTGCCAGCAGTTTGGCGGGAGGGCCGTTGGATACGCAGTATTTT	CASSLAGGPLDTQYF
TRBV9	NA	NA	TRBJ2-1	TGTGCCAGCAGCTCTCAAGCGGGCCAGTCCTACAATGAGCAGTTCTTC	CASSSQAGQSYNEQFF
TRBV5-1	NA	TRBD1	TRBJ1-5	TGCGCCAGCAGCCCGGGGACAGGGGACCTTAGCAATCAGCCCCAGCATTTT	CASSPGTGDLSNQPQHF
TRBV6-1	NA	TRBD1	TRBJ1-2	TGTGCCAGCAGTGATGGGACAGGGGGCGGGTATGGCTACACCTTC	CASSDGTGGGYGYTF
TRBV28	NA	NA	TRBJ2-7	TGTGCCGCCAGGGGAACCTACGAGCAGTACTTC	CAARGTYEQYF
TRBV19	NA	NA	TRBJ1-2	TGTGCCAGTAGTATCTTCGCGACACAAACTAACTATGGCTACACCTTC	CASSIFATQTNYGYTF
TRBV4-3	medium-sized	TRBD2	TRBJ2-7	TGCGCCAGCAGCCAAGATCTAGCGGGGGGGTACGAGCAGTACTTC	CASSQDLAGGYEQYF
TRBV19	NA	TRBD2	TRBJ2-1	TGTGCCAGTAGTGTTTCGGGACTAGCGGGGGTGGAGCAGTTCTTC	CASSVSGLAGVEQFF
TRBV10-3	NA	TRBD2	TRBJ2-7	TGTGCCATCAGTGCTGGACAGGCCGGGACTAGCGGGAGCTCCTACGAGCAGTACTTC	CAISAGQAGTSGSSYEQYF
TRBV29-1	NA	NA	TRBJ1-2	TGCAGCGTTAGCCTCCGGGCCCCTGTTGAGGGTGGCTACACCTTC	CSVSLRAPVEGGYTF
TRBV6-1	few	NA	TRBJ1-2	TGTGCCAGCGGCCCGACCGCGATGACACGTGGAGGCTACACCTTC	CASGPTAMTRGGYTF
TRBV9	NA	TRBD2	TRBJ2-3	TGTGCCAGCAGCGTAGGGCCATATAGCGGGGGAGACACAGATACGCAGTATTTT	CASSVGPYSGGDTDTQYF
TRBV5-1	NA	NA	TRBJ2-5	TGCGCCAGCAGCCTCCGTCAGGAGACCCAGTACTTC	CASSLRQETQYF
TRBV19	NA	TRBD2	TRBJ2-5	TGTGCCAGTAGGGTAAGCGGGAGGCGGGAGACCCAGTACTTC	CASRVSGRRETQYF
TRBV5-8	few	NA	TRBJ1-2	TGTGCCAGCAGCCTGACCCGGGGAAGAGGCGACTATGGCTACACCTTC	CASSLTRGRGDYGYTF
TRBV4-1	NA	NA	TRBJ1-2	TGCGCCAGCAGCCAAGATTACACCTATGGCTACACCTTC	CASSQDYTYGYTF
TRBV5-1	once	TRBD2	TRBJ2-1	TGCGCCAGCAGCTTAGCGGGAGACTCCTACAATGAGCAGTTCTTC	CASSLAGDSYNEQFF
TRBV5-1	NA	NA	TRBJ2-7	TGCGCCAGCCGACCGGGGGGCGGTGACGAGCAGTACTTC	CASRPGGGDEQYF
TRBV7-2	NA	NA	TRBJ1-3	TGTGCCAGCAGCTTAATAGGGGCAGAAGGAAACACCATATATTTT	CASSLIGAEGNTIYF
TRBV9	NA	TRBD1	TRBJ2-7	TGTGCCAGCAGCGCGACCGGGACAGGGGGGTCCTACGAGCAGTACTTC	CASSATGTGGSYEQYF
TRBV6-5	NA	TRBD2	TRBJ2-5	TGTGCCAGCAGTTACCCCACTAGCGGGAGTGGGGAGACCCAGTACTTC	CASSYPTSGSGETQYF